This T cell receptor beta chain was sequenced for a study of T cells after yellow fever vaccination. Study-level points and caveats: Shared CD4/CD8 clonotypes were a small share, likely from convergent recombination. Any FACS-sorted repertoire could hold abundant clonotypes that contaminate it from the bulk population.

The CDR3 has 16 residues. Unmatched junction bases numbered 7, after V lost 5 bases and J lost 0 bases. Germline-derived CDR1 and CDR2 are SGHAT and FQNNGV. In the case of this clonotype: Its target is unknown.

UMIs and a universal primer site were added when TCR cDNA was made by 5'RACE template switching. In TCRdb, the 5' RACE reads were re-called with MiXCR into one record per CDR3 protein. The data show about 580,000 distinct CDR3 sequences, 17% seen once. The source of this sequence is a man in his late teens or twenties who received the YFV17D yellow fever vaccine. The chain has TRBV11-2 and TRBJ2-3; 8 bases fit TRBD1. Here the sequenced sample was PBMCs, taken about 5 days after the first yellow fever vaccination. The CDR3 is CASSVSGTGSTDTQYF. The CDR3 DNA sequence: TGTGCCAGCAGCGTCTCCGGGACAGGTAGCACAGATACGCAGTATTTT.